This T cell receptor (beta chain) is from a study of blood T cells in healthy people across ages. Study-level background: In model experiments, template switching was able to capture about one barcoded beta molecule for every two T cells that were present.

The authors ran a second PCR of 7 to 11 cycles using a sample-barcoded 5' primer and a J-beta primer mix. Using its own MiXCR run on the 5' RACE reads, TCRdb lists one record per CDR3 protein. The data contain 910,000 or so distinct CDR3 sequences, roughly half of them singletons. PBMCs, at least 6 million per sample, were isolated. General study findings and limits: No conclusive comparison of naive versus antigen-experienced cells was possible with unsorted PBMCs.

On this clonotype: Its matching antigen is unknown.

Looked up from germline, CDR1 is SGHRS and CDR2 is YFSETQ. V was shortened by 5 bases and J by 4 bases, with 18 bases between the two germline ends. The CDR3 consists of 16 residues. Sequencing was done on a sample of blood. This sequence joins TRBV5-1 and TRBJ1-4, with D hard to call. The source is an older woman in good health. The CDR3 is CASSGEAAGYNEKLFF. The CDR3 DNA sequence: TGCGCCAGCAGTGGGGAGGCAGCCGGATATAATGAAAAACTGTTTTTT. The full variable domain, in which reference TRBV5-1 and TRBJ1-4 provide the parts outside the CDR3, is KAGVTQTPRYLIKTRGQQVTLSCSPISGHRSVSWYQQTPGQGLQFLFEYFSETQRNKGNFPGRFSGRQFSNSRSEMNVSTLELGDSALYLCASSGEAAGYNEKLFFGSGTQLSVL.